The rows below give T cell receptor beta chains drawn from one sample of a study of control samples from healthy donors and cancer patients. TCRdb's table, derived via immunoSEQ multiplex PCR, lists solely in-frame clones and lacks some. This sample has some 150,000 clones; more than 80% occur once, and the top ten carry more than 6.5%. Sequenced sample: blood. These receptors were collected from a man younger than 30 in good health. The CDR3 runs from the conserved cysteine through the conserved F or W.

length: 15; V: TRBV4-1; J: TRBJ1-6; CDR3: CASSQQAFSEAPLHF
length: 14; V: TRBV11-3; J: TRBJ1-2; CDR3: CASSSLMRQGGYTF
length: 13; V: TRBV10-3; J: TRBJ2-7; CDR3: CAIRGGGNYEQYF
length: 13; V: TRBV10-3; J: TRBJ1-4; CDR3: CAISEGLAEKLFF
length: 15; V: TRBV7-8; J: TRBJ1-1; CDR3: CASSSQQGAETEAFF
length: 12; V: TRBV12-3/TRBV12-4; J: TRBJ2-7; CDR3: CASSNTGTEQYF
length: 14; V: TRBV19; J: TRBJ1-2; CDR3: CASSRVGPQYGYTF
length: 13; V: TRBV7-3; J: TRBJ1-4; CDR3: CASSPRVNEELFF
length: 16; V: TRBV15; J: TRBJ1-1; CDR3: CATSRDRQRVDTEAFF
length: 13; V: TRBV2; J: TRBJ1-2; CDR3: CASSEGQGYGYTF
length: 15; V: TRBV28; J: TRBJ1-2; CDR3: CASSLVGQGYYGYTF
length: 14; V: TRBV9; J: TRBJ2-1; CDR3: CASSVGSSPNEQFF
length: 14; V: TRBV6-6; J: TRBJ1-4; CDR3: CASSRVATNEKLFF
length: 13; V: TRBV6-4; J: TRBJ2-3; CDR3: CASSKTRTDTQYF
length: 15; V: TRBV28; J: TRBJ1-6; CDR3: CASSFRTGGNSPLHF
length: 13; V: TRBV5-5; J: TRBJ1-2; CDR3: CASSSRINYGYTF
length: 16; V: TRBV18; J: TRBJ1-2; CDR3: CASSPVSGEQDYGYTF
length: 13; V: TRBV6-5; J: TRBJ1-5; CDR3: CASSRTVNQPQHF
length: 16; V: TRBV5-6; J: TRBJ1-1; CDR3: CASSSLTTGGHTEAFF
length: 15; V: TRBV5-4; J: TRBJ2-3; CDR3: CASSLNSGSTDTQYF
length: 16; V: TRBV6-5; J: TRBJ1-6; CDR3: CASSYSSGTVDSPLHF
length: 15; V: TRBV2; J: TRBJ2-7; CDR3: CASSELTGARYEQYF
length: 13; V: TRBV4-2; J: TRBJ1-2; CDR3: CASSPDRDYGYTF
length: 13; V: TRBV29-1; J: TRBJ1-1; CDR3: CSVLQLMNTEAFF
length: 14; V: TRBV5-1; J: TRBJ1-2; CDR3: CASSSNRANYGYTF
length: 13; V: TRBV5-1; J: TRBJ1-2; CDR3: CASSLLTDYGYTF
length: 14; V: TRBV5-1; J: TRBJ2-7; CDR3: CASRGDRGPYEQYF
length: 15; V: TRBV9; J: TRBJ1-5; CDR3: CASSAWDRVDQPQHF
length: 14; V: TRBV6-2/TRBV6-3; J: TRBJ2-7; CDR3: CASSYKGALYEQYF
length: 15; V: TRBV5-5; J: TRBJ1-5; CDR3: CASSSSDRENQPQHF
length: 16; V: TRBV5-5; J: TRBJ2-3; CDR3: CASSLAPGQETDTQYF
length: 19; V: TRBV7-3; J: TRBJ2-6; CDR3: CASSLTPPGVTVGANVLTF
length: 16; V: TRBV11-2; J: TRBJ1-2; CDR3: CASSPGTGRLNYGYTF
length: 13; V: TRBV5-1; J: TRBJ1-1; CDR3: CASSLGRNTEAFF
length: 14; V: TRBV11-2; J: TRBJ2-7; CDR3: CASSLVARGYEQYF
length: 13; V: TRBV30; J: TRBJ1-5; CDR3: CAWRQSLDQPQHF
length: 16; V: TRBV6-2/TRBV6-3; J: TRBJ2-3; CDR3: CASSHSTDDSTDTQYF
length: 15; V: TRBV21-1; J: TRBJ2-7; CDR3: CANPSSWGARNEQYF
length: 12; V: TRBV3-1/TRBV3-2; J: TRBJ2-3; CDR3: CASSQLTDTQYF
length: 14; V: TRBV6-2/TRBV6-3; J: TRBJ1-5; CDR3: CASSYVGNNQPQHF
length: 15; V: TRBV6-5; J: TRBJ1-1; CDR3: CASSYSGGLGTEAFF
length: 14; V: TRBV6-1; J: TRBJ1-6; CDR3: CASSEIGHNSPLHF
length: 15; V: TRBV3-1/TRBV3-2; J: TRBJ2-2; CDR3: CASSLLGAETGELFF
length: 17; V: TRBV7-3; J: TRBJ2-5; CDR3: CASSLGRGVPTSETQYF
length: 13; V: TRBV19; J: TRBJ1-3; CDR3: CASEGTSGNTIYF
length: 15; V: TRBV7-2; J: TRBJ1-3; CDR3: CASSAQGGGGNTIYF
length: 15; V: TRBV4-2; J: TRBJ2-7; CDR3: CASGETSGGNYEQYF
length: 10; V: TRBV20-1; J: TRBJ1-2; CDR3: CSARGKDYTF
length: 13; V: TRBV6-5; J: TRBJ2-7; CDR3: CASREGGFYEQYF
length: 15; V: TRBV7-9; J: TRBJ2-7; CDR3: CASSPPAGHDYEQYF
length: 16; V: TRBV4-1; J: TRBJ2-1; CDR3: CASSQLWLAGDNEQFF
length: 13; V: TRBV4-3; J: TRBJ1-1; CDR3: CASSQDTLREAFF
length: 16; V: TRBV24-1; J: TRBJ2-2; CDR3: CATSDPKQVGPGELFF